Sequencing of this T cell receptor (beta chain) was carried out in a study of regulatory T cells in long-lasting Graves disease. Points from the study as a whole: Persistent patients had a count of shared public clonotypes (over 2,500) that exceeded that of new patients (around 970). Reduced TCR diversity was observed in persistent Graves' patients versus newly diagnosed patients.

As to time point: persistent/refractory GD, antithyroid drugs over 5 years with positive TRAb. Extracted RNA from PBMCs served as the source of the TCR library. Of note for this clonotype: Its target is not known.

V was clipped by 3 bases and J by 0 bases, with 17 bases between them. The CDR3 has 17 amino acids. CDR1 and CDR2 (germline): SGHTA, FQGTGA. According to the study, TCR beta libraries were built with iRepertoire HTBI primers and CDR3-region Arm-PCR. TCRdb itself ran the multiplex PCR reads through MiXCR, one entry per CDR3 protein. Seen here are 350,000 to 450,000 distinct CDR3 sequences, about 23% observed once, and the top ten hold roughly a quarter. The chain joins TRBV7-3 to TRBJ1-1; D not certain. The source of this sequence is a woman aged 40 to 50 with Graves disease. Sequencing used peripheral blood mononuclear cells (PBMCs), obtained when the disease was refractory, from a patient treated with antithyroid drugs. DNA for the CDR3: TGTGCCAGCAGCTTTCAAAGGGTCAGATACATGAACACTGAAGCTTTCTTT. Amino acid sequence: CASSFQRVRYMNTEAFF.